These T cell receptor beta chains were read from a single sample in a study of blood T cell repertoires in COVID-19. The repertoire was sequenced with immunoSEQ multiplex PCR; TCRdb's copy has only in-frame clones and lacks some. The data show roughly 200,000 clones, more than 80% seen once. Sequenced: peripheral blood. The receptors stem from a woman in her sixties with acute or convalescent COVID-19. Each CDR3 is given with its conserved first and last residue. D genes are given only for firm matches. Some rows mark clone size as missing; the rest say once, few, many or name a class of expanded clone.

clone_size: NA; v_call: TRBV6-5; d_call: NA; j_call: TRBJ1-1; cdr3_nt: TGTGCCAGCAGTTGGGCCAGGTTCGGGGTGAGCACTGAAGCTTTCTTT; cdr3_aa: CASSWARFGVSTEAFF
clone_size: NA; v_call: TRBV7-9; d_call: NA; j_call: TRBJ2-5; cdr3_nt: TGTGCCAGCATAGCCGAACGGAATGAAGAGACCCAGTACTTC; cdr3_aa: CASIAERNEETQYF
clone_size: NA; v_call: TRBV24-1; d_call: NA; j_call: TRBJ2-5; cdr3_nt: TGTGCCACCAGTGATTTGGGCAGGCAGGGGGAGACCCAGTACTTC; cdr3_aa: CATSDLGRQGETQYF
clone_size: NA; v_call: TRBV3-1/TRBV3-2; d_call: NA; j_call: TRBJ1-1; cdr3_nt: TGTGCCAGCAGCCCCGGGGGGACTGAAGCTTTCTTT; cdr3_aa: CASSPGGTEAFF
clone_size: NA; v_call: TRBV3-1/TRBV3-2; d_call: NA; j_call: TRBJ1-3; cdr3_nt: TGTGCCAGCAGCCAAGCGAGACAGTTTGCCCGGGCTGGAAACACCATATATTTT; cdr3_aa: CASSQARQFARAGNTIYF
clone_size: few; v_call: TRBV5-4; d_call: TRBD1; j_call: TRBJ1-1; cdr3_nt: TGTGCCAGCAGCATCGGGACAGCGAACACTGAAGCTTTCTTT; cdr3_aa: CASSIGTANTEAFF
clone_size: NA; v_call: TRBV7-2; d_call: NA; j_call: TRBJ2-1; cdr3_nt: TGTGCCAGCAGCTTAGTATCCCAGGGCTCGGGCAATGAGCAGTTCTTC; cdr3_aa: CASSLVSQGSGNEQFF
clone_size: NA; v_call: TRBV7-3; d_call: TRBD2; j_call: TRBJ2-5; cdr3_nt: TGTGCCAGCAGTCTAGCGGGAGGGTCCCAAGAGACCCAGTACTTC; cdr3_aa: CASSLAGGSQETQYF
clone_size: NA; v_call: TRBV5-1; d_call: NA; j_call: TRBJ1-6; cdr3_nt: TGCGCCAGCCAAAGTGCAGGGGAGAATTCACCCCTCCACTTT; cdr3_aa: CASQSAGENSPLHF
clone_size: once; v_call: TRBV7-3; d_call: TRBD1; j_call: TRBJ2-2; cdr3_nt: TGTGCCAGCAGCTCCCAGGGGGATGGAACCGGGGAGCTGTTTTTT; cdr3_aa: CASSSQGDGTGELFF
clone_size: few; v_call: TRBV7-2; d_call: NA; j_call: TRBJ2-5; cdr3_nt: TGTGCCAGCAGCTGGGGGGGCACCCAAGAGACCCAGTACTTC; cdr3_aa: CASSWGGTQETQYF
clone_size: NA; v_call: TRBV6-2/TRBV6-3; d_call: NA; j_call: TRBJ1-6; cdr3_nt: TGTGCCAGCAGCGGGGGGGCCCGGCTAGGGAATTCACCCCTCCACTTT; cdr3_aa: CASSGGARLGNSPLHF
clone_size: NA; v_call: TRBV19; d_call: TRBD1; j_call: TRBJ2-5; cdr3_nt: TGTGCCAGTAGTAGAGGGGGCTGGGAGACCCAGTACTTC; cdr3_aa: CASSRGGWETQYF
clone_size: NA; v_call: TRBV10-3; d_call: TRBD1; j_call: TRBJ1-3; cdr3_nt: TGTGCCATCAGGCAGGGACAGGGTGCCGGAAACACCATATATTTT; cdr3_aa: CAIRQGQGAGNTIYF
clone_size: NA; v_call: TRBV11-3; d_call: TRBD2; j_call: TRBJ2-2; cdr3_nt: TGTGCCAGCAGCTTAGTAGCGGGGAACACCGGGGAGCTGTTTTTT; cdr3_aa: CASSLVAGNTGELFF
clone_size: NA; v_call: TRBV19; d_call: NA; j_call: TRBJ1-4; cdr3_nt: TGTGCCAGTAGTGTCCCGCAGGGGACTAATGAAAAACTGTTTTTT; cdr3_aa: CASSVPQGTNEKLFF
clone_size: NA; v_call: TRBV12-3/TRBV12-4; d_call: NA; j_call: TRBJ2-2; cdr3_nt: TGTGCCAGCACTAAGACAGCGACCGGGGAGCTGTTTTTT; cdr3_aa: CASTKTATGELFF
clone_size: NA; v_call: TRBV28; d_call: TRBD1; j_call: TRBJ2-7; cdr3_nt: TGTGCCAGCAGTCAGACAGGGTTACGATACGAGCAGTACTTC; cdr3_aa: CASSQTGLRYEQYF
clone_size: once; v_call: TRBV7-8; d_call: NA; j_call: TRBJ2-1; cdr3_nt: TGTGCCAGCAGCTTAGAGGGGGGAGGGAATGAGCAGTTCTTC; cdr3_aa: CASSLEGGGNEQFF
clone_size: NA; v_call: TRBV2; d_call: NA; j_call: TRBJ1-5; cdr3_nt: TGTGCCAGCAGTGCTTTTGACAGTCGCAATCAGCCCCAGCATTTT; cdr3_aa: CASSAFDSRNQPQHF
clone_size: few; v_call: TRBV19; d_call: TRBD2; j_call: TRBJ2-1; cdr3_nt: TGTGCCAGTTCCCGGCGGGAGGCCTCCTACAATGAGCAGTTCTTC; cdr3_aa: CASSRREASYNEQFF
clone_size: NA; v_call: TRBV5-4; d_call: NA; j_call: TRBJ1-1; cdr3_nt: TGTGCCAGCAGCTTGGATCAGGGGACTGAAGCTTTCTTT; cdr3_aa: CASSLDQGTEAFF
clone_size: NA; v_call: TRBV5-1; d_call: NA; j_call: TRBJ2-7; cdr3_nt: TGCGCCAGCAGCCAAGGTCGGGGTGCCGAGCAGTACTTC; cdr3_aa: CASSQGRGAEQYF
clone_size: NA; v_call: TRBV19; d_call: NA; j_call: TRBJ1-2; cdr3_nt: TGTGCCACCTCAATACCTTCACAGGGAAGTCTCGATGGCTACACCTTC; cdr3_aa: CATSIPSQGSLDGYTF
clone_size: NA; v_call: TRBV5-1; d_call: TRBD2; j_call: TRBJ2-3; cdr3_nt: TGCGCCAGCAGCTTGACTAGCGGGAGTCGGAGCACAGATACGCAGTATTTT; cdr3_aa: CASSLTSGSRSTDTQYF
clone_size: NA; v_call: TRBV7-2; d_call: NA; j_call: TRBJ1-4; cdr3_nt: TGTGCCAGCAGCCGTGCCTTCTCCTGGCAGGGTGCTAATGAAAAACTGTTTTTT; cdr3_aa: CASSRAFSWQGANEKLFF
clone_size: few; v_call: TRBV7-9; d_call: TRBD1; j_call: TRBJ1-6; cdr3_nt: TGTGCCAGCAGCCCTCCGGGACAGGGGAATTCACCCCTCCACTTT; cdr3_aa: CASSPPGQGNSPLHF
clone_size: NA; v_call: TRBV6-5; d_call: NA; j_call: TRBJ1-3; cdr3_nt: TGTGCCAGCGGTCAGGGGTCTGGAAACACCATATATTTT; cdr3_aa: CASGQGSGNTIYF
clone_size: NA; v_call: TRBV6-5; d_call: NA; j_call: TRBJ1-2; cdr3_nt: TGTGCCAGCAGTTACTCGATGGGGGAGGGGTATGGCTACACCTTC; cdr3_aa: CASSYSMGEGYGYTF
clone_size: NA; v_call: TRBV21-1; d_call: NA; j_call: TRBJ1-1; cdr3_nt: TGTGCCAGCAGCATCCAACCGGGACAGGGGGCGGTTCACACTGAAGCTTTCTTT; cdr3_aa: CASSIQPGQGAVHTEAFF
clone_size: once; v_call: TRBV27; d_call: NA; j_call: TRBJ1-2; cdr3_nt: TGTGCCAGCAGTGGGGACACATATGGCTACACCTTC; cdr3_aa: CASSGDTYGYTF
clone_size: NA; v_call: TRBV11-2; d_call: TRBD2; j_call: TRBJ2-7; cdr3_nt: TGTGCCAGCAGCCTAATAGCGGGAGGGGGCGAGCAGTACTTC; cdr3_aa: CASSLIAGGGEQYF
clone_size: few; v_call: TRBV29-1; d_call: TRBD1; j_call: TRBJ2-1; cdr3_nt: TGCAGCGTCGATACAGGGGGGCTCGGCAATGAGCAGTTCTTC; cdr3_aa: CSVDTGGLGNEQFF
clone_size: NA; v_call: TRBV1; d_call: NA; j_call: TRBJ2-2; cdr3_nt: TGCACCAGCAGCCAAGAGGGCGGGACGAACACCGGGGAGCTGTTTTTT; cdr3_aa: CTSSQEGGTNTGELFF
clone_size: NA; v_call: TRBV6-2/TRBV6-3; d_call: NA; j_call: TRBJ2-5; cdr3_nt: TGTGCCAGCAGTTACTCGTGGGGTAGGGGGACCCAGTACTTC; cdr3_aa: CASSYSWGRGTQYF
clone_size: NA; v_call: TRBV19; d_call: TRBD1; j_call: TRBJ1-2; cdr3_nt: TGTGCCAGTACAGGGACAGGGCATGGCTACACCTTC; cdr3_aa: CASTGTGHGYTF
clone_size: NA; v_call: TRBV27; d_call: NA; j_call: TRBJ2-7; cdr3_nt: TGTGCCAGCAGGACTTTTGGAGACGTTTACGAGCAGTACTTC; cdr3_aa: CASRTFGDVYEQYF
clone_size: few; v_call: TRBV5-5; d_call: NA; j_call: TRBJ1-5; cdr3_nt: TGTGCCAGCAGCTTGTACGCGTCCCAGCCCCAGCATTTT; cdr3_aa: CASSLYASQPQHF
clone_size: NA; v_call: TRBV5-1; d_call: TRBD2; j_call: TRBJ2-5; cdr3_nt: TGCGCCAGCAGCTTGGTTACGGGAGGTCAAGAGACCCAGTACTTC; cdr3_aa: CASSLVTGGQETQYF
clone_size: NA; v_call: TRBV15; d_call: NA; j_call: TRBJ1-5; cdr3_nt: TGTGCCACCAGCAGCAGATTCCAAAATCAGCCCCAGCATTTT; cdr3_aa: CATSSRFQNQPQHF
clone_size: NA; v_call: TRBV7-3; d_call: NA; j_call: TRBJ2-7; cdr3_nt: TGTGCCAGCAGCTTACAGGGAAGGTCCTACGAGCAGTACTTC; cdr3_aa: CASSLQGRSYEQYF
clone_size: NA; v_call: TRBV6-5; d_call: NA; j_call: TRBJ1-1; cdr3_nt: TGTGCCAGCAGTTACACCCCGAGTAAGAACACTGAAGCTTTCTTT; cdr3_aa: CASSYTPSKNTEAFF
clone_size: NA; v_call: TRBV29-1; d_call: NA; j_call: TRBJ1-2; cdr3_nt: TGCAGCGTTGAATCCGGGGTTGGCTACACCTTC; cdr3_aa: CSVESGVGYTF
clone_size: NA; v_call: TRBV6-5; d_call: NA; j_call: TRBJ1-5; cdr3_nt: TGTGCCAGCAGAATCAGTAGCAATCAGCCCCAGCATTTT; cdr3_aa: CASRISSNQPQHF
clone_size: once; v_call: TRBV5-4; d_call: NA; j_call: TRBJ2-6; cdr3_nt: TGTGCCAGCAGCGGGGCGGGGTCGGCTGGGGCCAACGTCCTGACTTTC; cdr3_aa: CASSGAGSAGANVLTF
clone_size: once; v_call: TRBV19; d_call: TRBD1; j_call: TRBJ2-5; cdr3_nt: TGTGCCAGTAGGGACAGGGGAGGCGAGACCCAGTACTTC; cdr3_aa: CASRDRGGETQYF
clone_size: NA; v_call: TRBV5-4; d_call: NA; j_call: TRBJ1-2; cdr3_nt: TGTGCCAGCAGCTGGGCCCAGGGCGATGGCTACACCTTC; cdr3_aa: CASSWAQGDGYTF
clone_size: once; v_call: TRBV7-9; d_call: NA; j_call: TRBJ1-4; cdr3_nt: TGTGCCAGCAGCTTACAGCGGGCATCAACTAATGAAAAACTGTTTTTT; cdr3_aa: CASSLQRASTNEKLFF
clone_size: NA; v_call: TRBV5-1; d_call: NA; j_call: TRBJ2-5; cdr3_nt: TGCGCCAGCAGCTCGGGACATGCGAACGCCCAAGAGACCCAGTACTTC; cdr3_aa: CASSSGHANAQETQYF
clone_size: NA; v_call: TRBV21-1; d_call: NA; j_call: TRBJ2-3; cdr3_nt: TGTGCCAGCAGCAAGGATGGGACTAGCGGTACGACCCCCAAACGACTCATCACAGATACGCAGTATTTT; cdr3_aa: CASSKDGTSGTTPKRLITDTQYF
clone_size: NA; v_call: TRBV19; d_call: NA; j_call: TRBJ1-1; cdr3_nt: TGTGCCAGTAGATGGTACTCTGAAGCTTTCTTT; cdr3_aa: CASRWYSEAFF
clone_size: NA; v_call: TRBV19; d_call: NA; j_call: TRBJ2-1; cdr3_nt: TGTGCCAGCTCGGCCGAGGGAAGCTCCTACAATGAGCAGTTCTTC; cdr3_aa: CASSAEGSSYNEQFF
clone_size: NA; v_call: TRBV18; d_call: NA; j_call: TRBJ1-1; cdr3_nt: TGTGCCAGCCACCAGGCTCTGAACACTGAAGCTTTCTTT; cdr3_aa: CASHQALNTEAFF
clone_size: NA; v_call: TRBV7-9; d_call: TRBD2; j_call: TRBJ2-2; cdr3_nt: TGTGCCAGCATCGGCGGGAGGGCCCGCAACACCGGGGAGCTGTTTTTT; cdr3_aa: CASIGGRARNTGELFF
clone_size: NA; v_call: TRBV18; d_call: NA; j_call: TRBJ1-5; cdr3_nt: TGTGCCAGCTCACCACGGGGGGGCGGGAATCAGCCCCAGCATTTT; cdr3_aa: CASSPRGGGNQPQHF
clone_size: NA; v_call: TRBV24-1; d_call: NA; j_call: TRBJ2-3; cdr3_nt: TGTGCCACCAGTGATTTTCTGTCGGGGGATACGCAGTATTTT; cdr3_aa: CATSDFLSGDTQYF
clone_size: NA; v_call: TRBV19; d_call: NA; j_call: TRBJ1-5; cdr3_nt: TGTGCCAGTAGTATAGAGTGGCCAGGGTCGGCTTTCTATAGCAATCAGCCCCAGCATTTT; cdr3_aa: CASSIEWPGSAFYSNQPQHF